This TCR beta chain stems from a study of T cell changes during pregnancy in multiple sclerosis. Germline assignment: CDR1 SGHRS and CDR2 YFSETQ. The CDR3 is 16 residues long. The J segment lost 6 bases and the V segment lost 5 bases, leaving 12 bases of the junction unmatched. The protocol was immunoSEQ multiplex PCR, while the TCRdb copy is restricted to in-frame clones and leaves out a portion. The data contain 65,000 to 90,000 clones, over 80% of them singletons. The TCR originated in a female donor in good health, enrolled as a control in a pregnancy study. This chain connects TRBV5-1 to TRBJ1-2; the match to TRBD1 covers 11 bases. Specimen: peripheral blood, collected in the third trimester of pregnancy. The chain's CDR3 is CASSPGTGGSFDGYTF. The DNA of the CDR3 is TGCGCCAGCAGTCCCGGGACAGGGGGATCGTTTGATGGCTACACCTTC.